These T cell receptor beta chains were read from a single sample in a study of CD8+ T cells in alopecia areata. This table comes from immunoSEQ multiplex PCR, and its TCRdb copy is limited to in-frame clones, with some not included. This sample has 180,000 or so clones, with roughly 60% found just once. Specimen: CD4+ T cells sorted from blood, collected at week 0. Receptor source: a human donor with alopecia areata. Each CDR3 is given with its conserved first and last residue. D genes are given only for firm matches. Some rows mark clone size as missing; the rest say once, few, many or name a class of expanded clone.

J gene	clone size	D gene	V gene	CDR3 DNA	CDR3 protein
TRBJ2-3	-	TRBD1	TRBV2	TGTGCCAGCAAACGGACAGGGGGCACAGATACGCAGTATTTT	CASKRTGGTDTQYF
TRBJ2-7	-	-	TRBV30	TGTGCCTGGAGTGAAGACAGACCTGGTGAGCAGTACTTC	CAWSEDRPGEQYF
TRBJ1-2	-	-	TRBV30	TGTGCCTGGAGTGTACGTTATGGCTACACCTTC	CAWSVRYGYTF
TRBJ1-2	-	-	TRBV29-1	TGCAGCGTTGAAGATCGTCGCAAGAGTTATGGCTACACCTTC	CSVEDRRKSYGYTF
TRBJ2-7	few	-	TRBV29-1	TGCAGCGTTGTGGGTGGGGGAATGCCCTACGAGCAGTACTTC	CSVVGGGMPYEQYF
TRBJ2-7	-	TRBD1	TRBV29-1	TGCAGCGTCCAAATGTCAGGGACAGGTTACGGCGAGCAGTACTTC	CSVQMSGTGYGEQYF
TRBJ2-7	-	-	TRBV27	TGTGCCAGCAGTCCCTCATGGACTTCCTACGAGCAGTACTTC	CASSPSWTSYEQYF
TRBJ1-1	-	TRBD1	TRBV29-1	TGCAGCGTACGGGACAGAGGATGGGACACTGAAGCTTTCTTT	CSVRDRGWDTEAFF
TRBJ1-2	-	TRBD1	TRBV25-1	TGTGCCAGCGGTGGACAGGCCAACTATGGCTACACCTTC	CASGGQANYGYTF
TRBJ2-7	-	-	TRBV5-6	TGTGCCAGCAGCTTTCGTTCAACCTACGAGCAGTACTTC	CASSFRSTYEQYF
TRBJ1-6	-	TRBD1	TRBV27	TGTGCCAGCAGGACAGGGGCCTCCTATAATTCACCCCTCCACTTT	CASRTGASYNSPLHF
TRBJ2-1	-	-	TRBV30	TGTGCCTGGACGAACTACAATGAGCAGTTCTTC	CAWTNYNEQFF
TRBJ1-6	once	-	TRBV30	TGTGCCTGGAGTGTTGGGGCCTGGGATAATTCACCCCTCCACTTT	CAWSVGAWDNSPLHF
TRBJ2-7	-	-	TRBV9	TGTGCCAGCAGCGCCGAAGGGGGAACCTACGAGCAGTACTTC	CASSAEGGTYEQYF
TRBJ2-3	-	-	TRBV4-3	TGCGCCAGCAGCCCCGGGACGAGAGATACGCAGTATTTT	CASSPGTRDTQYF
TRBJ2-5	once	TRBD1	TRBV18	TGTGCCAGCTCACCCTACGGACAGGAGAGAGAGACCCAGTACTTC	CASSPYGQERETQYF
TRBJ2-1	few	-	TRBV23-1	TGCGCCAGCAGTCAATCCGGCTACAATGAGCAGTTCTTC	CASSQSGYNEQFF
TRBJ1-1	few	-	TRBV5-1	TGCGCCAGCAGCTTGGGGCAGGCGAACACTGAAGCTTTCTTT	CASSLGQANTEAFF
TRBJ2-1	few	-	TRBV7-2	TGTGCCAGCATCCAAAGGGGGGGCCGGTGGAATGAGCAGTTCTTC	CASIQRGGRWNEQFF
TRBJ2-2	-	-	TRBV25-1	TGTGCCAGCAGTGAATTAACAAGCACCGGGGAGCTGTTTTTT	CASSELTSTGELFF
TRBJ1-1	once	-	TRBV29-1	TGCAGCGCGCTCACAGGGAAGTGGGCTGAAGCTTTCTTT	CSALTGKWAEAFF
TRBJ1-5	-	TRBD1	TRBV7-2	TGTGCCAGCAGTGCCGGGACAGGGGGCGGTCAGCCCCAGCATTTT	CASSAGTGGGQPQHF
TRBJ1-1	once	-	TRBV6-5	TGTGCCAGCAGTTACTCCGTGGACTCGAACACTGAAGCTTTCTTT	CASSYSVDSNTEAFF
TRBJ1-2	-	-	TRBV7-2	TGTGCCAGCAGCTCCGGGACAAACGGTGGCTACACCTTC	CASSSGTNGGYTF
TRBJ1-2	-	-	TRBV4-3	TGCGCCAGCAGCCAGTCGGGTGAAAACTATGGCTACACCTTC	CASSQSGENYGYTF
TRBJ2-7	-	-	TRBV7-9	TGTGCCAGCAGCTCCTCAGGACGGAGCTCCTACGAGCAGTACTTC	CASSSSGRSSYEQYF
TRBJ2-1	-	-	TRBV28	TGTGCCAGCAGCATAAATGAGCAGTTCTTC	CASSINEQFF
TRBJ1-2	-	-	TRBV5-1	TGCGCCAGCAGCTTACCGACAGGCGGGGGCTATGGCTACACCTTC	CASSLPTGGGYGYTF
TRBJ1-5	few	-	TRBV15	TGTGCCACCAGCAGAGATCTGTCGACAACGGATCAGCCCCAGCATTTT	CATSRDLSTTDQPQHF
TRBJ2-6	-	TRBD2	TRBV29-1	TGCAGCGTTCTAGGCGGGAGCTCTGGGGCCAACGTCCTGACTTTC	CSVLGGSSGANVLTF
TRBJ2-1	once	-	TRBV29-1	TGCAGCGTGCGGTACAATGAGCAGTTCTTC	CSVRYNEQFF
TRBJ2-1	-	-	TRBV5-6	TGTGCCAGCAGCTCTACAGGCAATGAGCAGTTCTTC	CASSSTGNEQFF
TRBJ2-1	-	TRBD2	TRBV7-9	TGTGCCAGCAGCTTAGTAGCGGGGGAGCAGTTCTTC	CASSLVAGEQFF
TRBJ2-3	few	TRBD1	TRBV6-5	TGTGCCAGCAGTTACGGACAGGGGGCTGTAGATACGCAGTATTTT	CASSYGQGAVDTQYF
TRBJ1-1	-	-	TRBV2	TGTGCCAGCAGTGAAGCCGGGTCCGGCGGAGAAGCTTTCTTT	CASSEAGSGGEAFF
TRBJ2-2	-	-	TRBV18	TGTGCCAGCTCACCACCGAACACCGGGGAGCTGTTTTTT	CASSPPNTGELFF
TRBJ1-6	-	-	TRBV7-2	TGTGCCAGCAGCCTCGGGACGGAGAATTCACCCCTCCACTTT	CASSLGTENSPLHF
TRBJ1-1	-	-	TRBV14	TGTGCCAGCAGTTATTCAGAAGTCCAGACTGAAGCTTTCTTT	CASSYSEVQTEAFF
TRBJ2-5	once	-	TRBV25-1	TGTGCCAGCAGTGAATGGGAGACCCAGTACTTC	CASSEWETQYF
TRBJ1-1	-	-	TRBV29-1	TGCAGCGTTGGCTTCCAGAACACTGAAGCTTTCTTT	CSVGFQNTEAFF
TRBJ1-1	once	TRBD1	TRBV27	TGTGCCAGCAGTTTAAACAGGGGGCAAGCTTTCTTT	CASSLNRGQAFF
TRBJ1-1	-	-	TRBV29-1	TGCAGCGTTGAACCGGGAGGCAGGGGATATACTGAAGCTTTCTTT	CSVEPGGRGYTEAFF
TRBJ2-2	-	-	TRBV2	TGTGCCAGCAGTGACAGGGGCGGGGAGCTGTTTTTT	CASSDRGGELFF
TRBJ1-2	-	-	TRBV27	TGTGCCAGCAGTCCATCGGGGCTATATGGCTACACCTTC	CASSPSGLYGYTF
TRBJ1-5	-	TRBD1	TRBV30	TGTGCCTGGAGTGAAAGGACAGGTTCGAACAATCAGCCCCAGCATTTT	CAWSERTGSNNQPQHF
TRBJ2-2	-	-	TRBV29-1	TGCAGCGTTGCGTGGGGAAACACCGGGGAGCTGTTTTTT	CSVAWGNTGELFF
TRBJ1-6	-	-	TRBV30	TGTGCCTGTGGGAAGTCCTATAATTCACCCCTCCACTTT	CACGKSYNSPLHF
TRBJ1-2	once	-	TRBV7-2	TGTGCCTCTTCCGTGTTTTCGGGCATCCCAGGCTACACCTTC	CASSVFSGIPGYTF
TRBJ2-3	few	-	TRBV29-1	TGCAGCGTCCCCCTAGCAGCTAGCACAGATACGCAGTATTTT	CSVPLAASTDTQYF
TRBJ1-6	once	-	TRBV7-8	TGTGCCAGCAGCCTGCCTTTGGGGGTTAATTCACCCCTCCACTTT	CASSLPLGVNSPLHF
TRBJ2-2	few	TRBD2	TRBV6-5	TGTGCCGCCCGGCGGGGGGGAAACACCGGGGAGCTGTTTTTT	CAARRGGNTGELFF
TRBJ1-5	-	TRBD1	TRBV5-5	TGTGCCAGCAGCGGGACAGGGAATCAGCCCCAGCATTTT	CASSGTGNQPQHF
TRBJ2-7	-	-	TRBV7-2	TGTGCCAGCAGCACCCGACGAAGACGATACTTC	CASSTRRRRYF
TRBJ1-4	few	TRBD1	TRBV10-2	TGCGCCAGCAGACAGGGGGCTTTGGAAAAACTGTTTTTT	CASRQGALEKLFF